The 11 T cell receptor beta chains reported below all come from one sample, sequenced in a study of cytomegalovirus exposure and HLA in healthy donors. This table comes from immunoSEQ multiplex PCR, and its TCRdb copy is limited to in-frame clones, with some not included. The data hold some 80,000 clones, with 90% to 96% observed a single time. The sequencing sample was made of PBMCs. These receptor sequences come from a man between 18 and 29 years old in good health and CMV-seropositive.

The chain combines TRBV6-4 with TRBJ2-7; D is unclear. Per the germline V gene, CDR1 is MRHNA and CDR2 is SNTAGT. This CDR3 is built from 13 residues. V gave up 7 bases and J gave up 4 bases, with 14 bases separating them. Here the CDR3 reads CASTPSSLYEQYF. In DNA, the CDR3 is TGTGCCAGCACTCCGTCCTCTTTGTACGAGCAGTACTTC.

This clone was picked up one time. The chain couples TRBV5-1 to TRBJ2-3, with 12 bases that match TRBD2. This CDR3 spans 19 amino acids. CDR1 is SGHRS, CDR2 YFSETQ, per germline. The V gene end was trimmed by 4 bases and the J gene end by 3 bases; junction bases not matched to a gene: 15. The CDR3 loop reads CASSLGLAGSSAPTDTQYF. The CDR3 coding sequence is TGCGCCAGCAGCCTAGGACTAGCGGGGTCTTCTGCTCCAACAGATACGCAGTATTTT.

The J gene is TRBJ2-3, the V gene TRBV5-1; D not resolved. The CDR3 is 13 amino acids. Deletions cut 4 bases from V and 2 bases from J, with 8 bases between. In germline, CDR1 is SGHRS, CDR2 YFSETQ. The CDR3: CASSPHNTDTQYF. CDR3 in DNA: TGCGCCAGCAGCCCCCACAACACAGATACGCAGTATTTT.

The chain joins TRBV5-1 to TRBJ2-3; 13 positions match TRBD2. Germline V gene sequence: CDR1 SGHRS, CDR2 YFSETQ. V shed 7 bases, J shed 5 bases, and the junction held 4 bases outside the gene matches. The CDR3 is made up of 14 amino acids. In DNA form, the CDR3 reads TGCGCCAGCGGGACTAGCGGGGCGGGAGATACGCAGTATTTT. Amino acids: CASGTSGAGDTQYF.

The chain links TRBV4-1 to TRBJ2-7, with D perhaps matching TRBD2 (6 bases). CDR3 length: 15 residues. CDR1 is MGHRA and CDR2 is YSYEKL in the germline V gene. V lost 1 base to trimming and J lost 0 bases, with 10 bases between them. CDR3 amino acids: CASSQGEDYSYEQYF. The CDR3 nucleotides are TGCGCCAGCAGCCAAGGTGAGGACTACTCCTACGAGCAGTACTTC.

The chain uses TRBV4-1 and TRBJ1-4; D not resolved. Looked up from germline, CDR1 is MGHRA and CDR2 is YSYEKL. This CDR3 contains 15 residues. Trimming stripped 4 bases from V and 8 bases from J, with 17 bases between. This CDR3 is CASSPHAVTREKLFF. CDR3 nucleotides: TGCGCCAGCAGCCCCCATGCTGTAACTCGGGAAAAACTGTTTTTT.

This clone occurred once. The J gene is TRBJ2-7, the V gene TRBV7-2; the match to TRBD2 covers 9 bases. J lost 6 bases, V lost 1 base, and 4 bases had no gene match. The CDR3 has 14 residues. Germline CDR1 SGHTA, CDR2 FQGNSA. The CDR3 DNA reads TGTGCCAGCAGCTTAGGAGCACTAGCGGGCGAGCAGTACTTC. This sequence encodes CASSLGALAGEQYF.

The J gene is TRBJ2-7, the V gene TRBV29-1; 13 bases align to TRBD2. Looked up from germline, CDR1 is SQVTM and CDR2 is ANQGSEA. The CDR3 length is 17 residues. Germline trimming cut 7 bases from V and 6 bases from J; bases unmatched to any gene: 18. The CDR3 here is CSARLAGGLAPRFEQYF. CDR3 nucleotide sequence: TGCAGCGCGCGACTAGCGGGAGGCCTCGCCCCCCGCTTCGAGCAGTACTTC.

The chain couples TRBV20-1 to TRBJ1-1, with D possibly matching TRBD1 (6 bases). The CDR3 has 11 residues. Germline CDR1 is DFQATT and CDR2 is SNEGSKA (reference sequence). CDR3 protein: CSPPGDTEAFF. In DNA, the CDR3 is TGCAGCCCCCCAGGGGACACTGAAGCTTTCTTT.

The chain links TRBV5-4 to TRBJ2-3, with D perhaps TRBD2 (6 bases). CDR1 is SGHNT, CDR2 YYREEE, per germline (reference sequence). Deletions cut 4 bases from V and 0 bases from J, with 9 bases between. The length of the CDR3 is 14 residues. The CDR3 DNA is TGTGCCAGCAGCCCGGACTATAGCACAGATACGCAGTATTTT. Translated, it gives CASSPDYSTDTQYF.

This chain links TRBV19 with TRBJ2-7; TRBD1 matches 9 bases. The V and J ends lost 6 bases and 3 bases, in that order; junction bases with no gene match: 3. The CDR3 spans 13 residues. CDR1 is LNHDA and CDR2 is SQIVND in the germline V gene (reference sequence). The CDR3 DNA sequence: TGTGCCAGTAGCTTGACAGGGGGCTACGAGCAGTACTTC. Translating gives CASSLTGGYEQYF.